The clone carrying this T cell receptor (beta chain) was counted many times. Its antigen is undetermined. This sample is drawn from a study of CD8 T cells in ankylosing spondylitis. Notes on the study in general: Matched ankylosing spondylitis synovial fluid reportedly showed significant enrichment of disease-linked clones. In reactive arthritis synovial fluid and blood, some motif variants had been reported before. With a CD8+ phenotype, disease-linked clones were relatively rare in peripheral blood. Typical of ankylosing spondylitis blood, it appeared, was a TCR beta motif of eight highly homologous variants.

Using quantitative 5'-RACE with molecular barcodes, the authors made TCR beta libraries. TCRdb independently ran MiXCR on the 5' RACE reads; one entry per CDR3 protein. The table records about 840,000 distinct CDR3 sequences, roughly 12% of them present only once. Germline CDR1 DFQATT, CDR2 SNEGSKA (reference sequence). V was clipped by 1 base and J by 2 bases, with 9 bases between them. CDR3 length: 13 residues. V usage is TRBV20-1 and J usage is TRBJ2-7; D uncertain. Sequencing input: blood, either unsorted or a sorted T cell fraction (not recorded which). This receptor was taken from a male donor with ankylosing spondylitis. CDR3 amino acids: CSARVPGTYEQYF. CDR3 nucleotides: TGCAGTGCTAGAGTACCAGGCACCTACGAGCAGTACTTC.